This T cell receptor (beta chain) was recorded in a study of blood T cell repertoires in COVID-19. Assignment of participants to cohorts was predicated upon participant-reported clinical history. Two negative PCRs, clearance, or symptom resolution had been documented for recovered Cohort 3 donors. Sequencing used immunoSEQ multiplex PCR; TCRdb keeps in-frame clones, though not all of them. The sample lists about 330,000 clones, approximately 84% occurring once. In its sample, this clone was seen once. V dropped 6 bases and J dropped 6 bases, with 28 bases sitting between them. Germline assignment: CDR1 SGHTS and CDR2 YDEGEE. The CDR3 consists of 17 residues.

The sequencing sample was made of PBMCs or T cells enriched from blood (not recorded which). The rearrangement joins TRBV5-8 to TRBJ2-7; possibly TRBD2 for D (6 bases). The source is a woman aged 30 to 39 who had recovered from COVID-19. The CDR3 nucleotides are TGTGCCAGCACCCCGCGGACGGACTATTCCTTAACTCGCGAGCAGTACTTC. Protein sequence: CASTPRTDYSLTREQYF.